The 5 T cell receptor beta chains in this list originate from one sample, sequenced in a study of blood T cell repertoires in COVID-19. The table came from immunoSEQ multiplex PCR; TCRdb's copy has only in-frame clones and leaves some out. The profile covers about 250,000 clones, with 81% appearing a single time and 6% to 9.5% taken by the ten largest. The sequencing sample was made of peripheral blood. The receptors derive from a woman older than 75 with acute or convalescent COVID-19.

The chain combines TRBV10-1 with TRBJ2-1; 8 bases are shared with TRBD1. The CDR3 sequence is 14 residues long. J gave up 2 bases and V 6 bases, and 3 bases lay outside the gene matches. CDR1 and CDR2 (germline): WNHNN, SYGVQD (reference sequence). The CDR3 DNA reads TGCGCCAGCAGCCCGGGACAGGCCTACAATGAGCAGTTCTTC. It is translated as CASSPGQAYNEQFF.

The chain uses TRBV28 and TRBJ2-2, with D unclear. From germline, CDR1 is MDHEN and CDR2 SYDVKM. The CDR3 extends over 13 amino acids. Trimming removed 7 bases from V and 4 bases from J, with 10 bases in between. CDR3 in DNA: TGTGCCAGCAACCCCCCGAGCACCGGGGAGCTGTTTTTT. Its protein is CASNPPSTGELFF.

The chain has TRBV7-2 and TRBJ2-1, with 7 bases fitting TRBD2. CDR1 is SGHTA and CDR2 is FQGNSA in the germline V gene. The CDR3 extends over 16 amino acids. The V segment lost 0 bases and the J segment 4 bases; nucleotides outside the gene matches: 6. The CDR3 reads CASSLAPAAGYNEQFF. The CDR3 region has the DNA TGTGCCAGCAGCTTAGCGCCCGCAGCGGGGTACAATGAGCAGTTCTTC.

As to this clone: The same CDR3 can be traced to other DNA sequences in this sample. This sequence joins TRBV5-1 and TRBJ1-2; TRBD1 might be the D (5 bases). The CDR3 is made up of 12 amino acids. The V gene lost 0 bases and the J gene lost 6 bases, with 6 bases spanning the gap. Per germline, CDR1 SGHRS and CDR2 YFSETQ. DNA of the CDR3: TGCGCCAGCAGCTTGGAAGGGGATGGCTACACCTTC. The encoded protein is CASSLEGDGYTF.

V usage is TRBV19 and J usage is TRBJ2-2; D uncertain. CDR1 is LNHDA, CDR2 SQIVND, per germline (reference sequence). The CDR3 length is 13 residues. The V end lost 0 bases, the J end lost 7 bases, and 6 bases lay between the germline ends. CDR3 bases: TGTGCCAGTAGTATAGAGCGGCTCGGGGAGCTGTTTTTT. It specifies CASSIERLGELFF.